Shown below are 28 T cell receptor beta chains from a single sample sequenced in a study of CD8 T cells in Susac syndrome. With random hexamers, reverse transcription was performed on about 0.5 to 1 ug of RNA. MiXCR was run by TCRdb on the immunoSEQ multiplex PCR reads, yielding one entry per CDR3 protein. The sample has about 440,000 distinct CDR3 sequences; 85% are singletons. Sequenced: CD8+ T cells from PBMCs. The receptors were sampled from a human donor with multiple sclerosis.

The chain combines TRBV6-6 with TRBJ2-7; tentatively, D is TRBD1 (6 bases). Trimming removed 5 bases at V and 3 bases at J, with 14 bases between. CDR1 is MNHNY, CDR2 SVGAGI, per germline (reference sequence). The CDR3 length is 14 residues. CDR3 in DNA: TGTGCCAGCAGTCCACGGGACAAAGGCTACGAGCAGTACTTC. This translates into CASSPRDKGYEQYF.

The chain couples TRBV20-1 to TRBJ2-7; tentative D call: TRBD1 (6 bases). Germline V gene lookup returns CDR1 DFQATT and CDR2 SNEGSKA (reference sequence). CDR3 length: 14 residues. Between the trimmed V and J ends, which lost 3 bases and 2 bases, there was a span of 14 bases. The CDR3: CSASSGATPYEQYF. CDR3 nucleotides: TGCAGTGCTAGCTCAGGGGCGACTCCCTACGAGCAGTACTTC.

The chain links TRBV11-2 to TRBJ1-1; weak D call: TRBD1 (6 bases). This CDR3 contains 16 residues. Between the trimmed V and J ends, which lost 5 bases and 3 bases, there was a span of 19 bases. Per germline, CDR1 SGHAT and CDR2 FQNNGV. Written as DNA, the CDR3 is TGTGCCAGCAGCCGATGGCACAGGGACGGTGACACTGAAGCTTTCTTT. It specifies CASSRWHRDGDTEAFF.

A note on this clonotype: A read error may account for a junction end that differs from germline. The V gene is TRBV18, the J gene TRBJ2-1, with 14 bases matching TRBD2. This CDR3 is 13 amino acids long. Germline V gives CDR1 KGHSH, CDR2 LQKENI. The DNA of the CDR3 is TGTGCCAGCTCACCGGGACTAGCGGGAGAGGTCCTCTTC. It encodes CASSPGLAGEVLF.

V gene TRBV11-2 combines with J gene TRBJ2-7; unclear D gene. In germline, CDR1 is SGHAT, CDR2 FQNNGV. Trimming shortened V by 3 bases and J by 3 bases, and 9 bases separated the two germline ends. The CDR3 is made up of 13 amino acids. DNA for the CDR3: TGTGCCAGCAGCTTCGAGGACGGCTACGAGCAGTACTTC. Encoded protein: CASSFEDGYEQYF.

This sequence joins TRBV27 and TRBJ1-1; unclear D gene. CDR3 length equals 14 residues. V was trimmed by 3 bases and J by 2 bases, leaving 10 bases between them. CDR1 is MNHEY and CDR2 is SMNVEV in the germline V gene (reference sequence). This CDR3 is CASSFVAGNTEAFF. For the CDR3, the DNA is TGTGCCAGCAGTTTTGTGGCAGGAAACACTGAAGCTTTCTTT.

J is TRBJ1-2 and V is TRBV6-5; 9 nucleotides align to TRBD1. CDR3 length: 14 amino acids. The germline V gene has CDR1 MNHEY and CDR2 SVGAGI. Trimming cost V 7 bases and J 7 bases; bases outside gene matches: 10. CDR3: CASIPTGGSIGYTF. The CDR3 nucleotides read TGTGCCAGCATTCCGACAGGGGGGTCTATTGGCTACACCTTC.

As DNA, the CDR3 is TGTGCCAGCAGCCCAGCTCGAGGGACAGATACGCAGTATTTT. Protein product: CASSPARGTDTQYF. The chain employs TRBV13 and TRBJ2-3; D may be TRBD2 (5 bases). The CDR3 has 14 residues. Looked up from germline, CDR1 is PRHDT and CDR2 is FYEKMQ (reference sequence). V lost 5 bases and J lost 3, with 12 bases in between.

The chain couples TRBV25-1 to TRBJ1-2; D is unresolved. With 4 bases removed from V and 4 bases from J, the gap between germline ends came to 7 bases. The CDR3 is 12 amino acids. Germline CDR1 and CDR2: MGHDK and SYGVNS. CDR3 residues: CASSGPAYGYTF. As DNA, the CDR3 is TGTGCCAGCAGTGGACCAGCCTATGGCTACACCTTC.

DNA for the CDR3: TGTGCCAGCAGTTACTCGATGAGTCGCGGCTACACCTTC. Its protein is CASSYSMSRGYTF. The V gene is TRBV6-5, the J gene TRBJ1-2; D gene unclear. With 0 bases removed from V and 8 bases from J, the gap between germline ends came to 10 bases. The CDR3 covers 13 residues. Germline V gene lookup returns CDR1 MNHEY and CDR2 SVGAGI.

This clonotype was counted only a few times. The chain uses TRBV6-1 and TRBJ2-2; 7 bases are a match to TRBD1. The CDR3 is made up of 13 amino acids. V trimming: 8 bases; J trimming: 6 bases; junction bases outside the gene matches: 6. The germline V gene has CDR1 MNHNS and CDR2 SASEGT. CDR3 region: CASLQGWAGELFF. In nucleotides, the CDR3 is TGTGCCAGCTTACAGGGGTGGGCCGGGGAGCTGTTTTTT.

The rearrangement links TRBV10-1 to TRBJ2-7; 9 nucleotides align to TRBD2. The J segment lost 5 bases and the V segment lost 0 bases, leaving 8 bases of the junction unmatched. Germline loops: CDR1 WNHNN, CDR2 SYGVQD (reference sequence). The CDR3 is 16 residues long. CDR3 in DNA: TGCGCCAGCAGTGAGTCGATCGCGGGAGGGCCAGACGAGCAGTACTTC. Its translation: CASSESIAGGPDEQYF.

This chain joins TRBV27 and TRBJ2-5; D ambiguous. This CDR3 region has 13 residues. V was trimmed by 6 bases and J by 0 bases, leaving 8 bases between them. CDR1 MNHEY and CDR2 SMNVEV come from the germline V gene (reference sequence). The CDR3 reads CASRATDQETQYF. The CDR3 coding sequence is TGTGCCAGCAGGGCCACAGACCAAGAGACCCAGTACTTC.

In this sample, this clonotype turned up once. V usage is TRBV3-1 and J usage is TRBJ1-2; D is ambiguous. Trimming shortened V by 1 base and J by 1 base, and 7 bases separated the two germline ends. The CDR3 is 14 amino acids. Germline V gene lookup returns CDR1 LGHDT and CDR2 YNNKEL (reference sequence). The CDR3 DNA sequence: TGTGCCAGCAGCCAAGGGACGGATAACTATGGCTACACCTTC. The encoded protein is CASSQGTDNYGYTF.

V is TRBV19 and J is TRBJ1-1; D perhaps matches TRBD1 (6 bases). CDR3 length: 16 residues. The germline V and J ends were trimmed by 7 bases and 0 bases, with 18 bases remaining between them. Germline-derived CDR1 and CDR2 are LNHDA and SQIVND (reference sequence). Here the CDR3 DNA reads TGTGCCAGTAACCGAGACCGCGGGGGCTTGAACACTGAAGCTTTCTTT. Encoded protein: CASNRDRGGLNTEAFF.

The chain joins TRBV15 to TRBJ1-1, with no clear D. The germline V gene has CDR1 LNHNV and CDR2 YYDKDF (reference sequence). Trimming took off 0 bases at V and 7 bases at J, with 12 bases between the two ends. This CDR3 is built from 14 residues. The CDR3 loop reads CATSRDSPGDEAFF. CDR3 DNA sequence: TGTGCCACCAGCAGAGATTCCCCTGGGGATGAAGCTTTCTTT. Drawing the rest from reference TRBV15 and TRBJ1-1, the complete variable domain is DAMVIQNPRYQVTQFGKPVTLSCSQTLNHNVMYWYQQKSSQAPKLLFHYYDKDFNNEADTPDNFQSRRPNTSFCFLDIRSPGLGDTAMYLCATSRDSPGDEAFFGQGTRLTVV.

This clonotype was counted a single time. One junction end does not reproduce the germline sequence, and a read error may be involved. The rearrangement uses TRBV10-3 and TRBJ2-2; 7 bases fit TRBD1. Per germline, CDR1 ENHRY and CDR2 SYGVKD. The CDR3 has 15 amino acids. Written as DNA, the CDR3 is TGTGCCATCAGTGAGACGAATGACAGGGCCGGGGACCTGTTTTTT. Encoded protein: CAISETNDRAGDLFF.

The DNA of the CDR3 is TGTGCCTGGAGTGAAGGACTAGCGGGAGGGCTCGACGAGCAGTACTTC. Protein sequence: CAWSEGLAGGLDEQYF. The V gene is TRBV30, the J gene TRBJ2-7; TRBD2 agrees at 15 bases. The CDR3 loop spans 16 amino acids. The germline gives CDR1 GTSNPN, CDR2 SVGIG (reference sequence). J gave up 5 bases and V 1 base, and 6 bases lay outside the gene matches.

The CDR3 loop is CASSARGELFF. CDR3 DNA: TGTGCCAGCAGCGCACGCGGGGAGCTGTTTTTT. V usage is TRBV11-3 and J usage is TRBJ2-2; D unclear. CDR1 SGHNT and CDR2 YENEEA come from the germline V gene. Trimming took off 5 bases at V and 7 bases at J, with 5 bases between the two ends. CDR3 size: 11 residues.

This chain links TRBV20-1 with TRBJ2-7; 10 positions match TRBD2. J was trimmed by 3 bases and V by 4 bases; bases with no gene match: 3. Germline-derived CDR1 and CDR2 are DFQATT and SNEGSKA (reference sequence). CDR3 length: 13 amino acids. The CDR3 region has the DNA TGCAGTGCTAAGCGGGGGGGCGTCTACGAGCAGTACTTC. Translation gives CSAKRGGVYEQYF.

J is TRBJ1-1 and V is TRBV4-1, with D perhaps TRBD1 (6 bases). With 0 bases removed from V and 6 bases from J, the gap between germline ends came to 14 bases. The CDR3 totals 15 residues. CDR1 is MGHRA, CDR2 YSYEKL, per germline. CDR3 region: CASSQEAGESAEAFF. The CDR3 DNA reads as TGCGCCAGCAGCCAAGAGGCAGGGGAGAGCGCTGAAGCTTTCTTT.

The chain links TRBV2 to TRBJ1-2; D unresolved. CDR1 and CDR2 (germline): SNHLY, FYNNEI. The CDR3 is 11 amino acids. With 8 bases removed from V and 4 bases from J, the gap between germline ends came to 8 bases. The DNA of the CDR3 is TGTGCCAGCCCTTCGCTCTATGGCTACACCTTC. It encodes CASPSLYGYTF.

The chain is built from TRBV11-3 and TRBJ2-1; D not resolved. Germline V gene data show CDR1 as SGHNT and CDR2 as YENEEA. The CDR3 sequence is 15 residues long. The V end was cut by 5 bases, the J end by 2 bases, with 13 bases between. The CDR3 coding sequence is TGTGCCAGCAGCGCGCGTTTACTTCCCTACAATGAGCAGTTCTTC. This translates into CASSARLLPYNEQFF. The full variable domain, completed using reference TRBV11-3 and TRBJ2-1, is EAGVVQSPRYKIIEKKQPVAFWCNPISGHNTLYWYLQNLGQGPELLIRYENEEAVDDSQLPKDRFSAERLKGVDSTLKIQPAELGDSAVYLCASSARLLPYNEQFFGPGTRLTVL.

The genes are TRBV7-8 and TRBJ2-5; D is perhaps TRBD2 (5 bases). Per the germline V gene, CDR1 is SGHVS and CDR2 is FQNEAQ. Trimming removed 4 bases from V and 5 bases from J, with 17 bases in between. The CDR3 covers 15 residues. This CDR3 is CASSYFLGEAETQYF. The CDR3 coding sequence is TGTGCCAGCAGCTATTTTTTGGGAGAGGCGGAGACCCAGTACTTC.

The V call is TRBV27, the J call TRBJ2-7, with D maybe TRBD1 (6 bases). Trimming stripped 5 bases from V and 0 bases from J, with 11 bases between. Germline V gives CDR1 MNHEY, CDR2 SMNVEV (reference sequence). The length of the CDR3 is 14 residues. The DNA of the CDR3 is TGTGCCAGCAGTACCACAGGGAACTCCTACGAGCAGTACTTC. It encodes CASSTTGNSYEQYF.

This sequence joins TRBV7-9 and TRBJ2-4, with a tentative D call TRBD1 (6 bases). The CDR3 has 15 residues. The germline gives CDR1 SEHNR, CDR2 FQNEAQ (reference sequence). Trimming took off 1 base at V and 0 bases at J, with 7 bases between the two ends. CDR3 protein: CASSLEGGAKNIQYF. The DNA of the CDR3 is TGTGCCAGCAGCTTAGAAGGGGGAGCCAAAAACATTCAGTACTTC.

This chain connects TRBV29-1 to TRBJ1-2; D perhaps matches TRBD1 (6 bases). V lost 5 bases, J lost 9 bases, and 19 bases lay in between. Germline CDR1 reads SQVTM; CDR2 reads ANQGSEA. The CDR3 runs to 13 residues. CDR3 nucleotide sequence: TGCAGCGTTATAGAGTGGGAGGGGGGCCGCTACACCTTC. This codes for CSVIEWEGGRYTF.

The rearrangement links TRBV6-2 or TRBV6-3 to TRBJ2-7; 7 bases align to TRBD1. Germline values: CDR1 MNHEY, CDR2 SVGEGT. The CDR3 covers 15 residues. The junction had 10 bases not matched to a gene; V was cut back by 6 bases and J by 2 bases. CDR3 in DNA: TGTGCCAGCAGCTCCGACAGGGCTATCCCCTACGAGCAGTACTTC. It codes for CASSSDRAIPYEQYF.